The 12 T cell receptor beta chains below all came from one sample that was sequenced in a study of T-cell reconstitution after alpha-beta-depleted transplantation in children. The library targeted TCRbeta and was prepared with unique molecular identifiers. TCRdb redid the calling of the PCR reads with MiXCR, one entry per CDR3 protein. The sample comprises 610,000 or so distinct CDR3 sequences, more than 20% of which are singletons, and approximately 33% rests with the top ten. The sample here was PBMCs, taken before TCRalphabeta/CD19-depleted stem cell transplant. The receptor source for this set is a boy in the first two years of life with Wiskott-Aldrich syndrome, due to receive a stem cell transplant.

V and J are TRBV24-1 and TRBJ2-1; no definite D call. V shed 9 bases and J shed 8 bases, with 28 bases lying between them. Germline CDR1 is KGHDR and CDR2 is SFDVKD. The CDR3 has 17 amino acids. CDR3 sequence reads: CATSSRVGPQQEDEQFF. The DNA of the CDR3 is TGTGCCACCTCAAGCCGGGTAGGACCCCAACAAGAGGATGAGCAGTTCTTC.

This clonotype has a handful of counts. The V gene is TRBV15, the J gene TRBJ2-7; D ambiguous. This CDR3 comprises 13 residues. The germline gives CDR1 LNHNV, CDR2 YYDKDF (reference sequence). V gave up 0 bases and J gave up 3 bases, with 6 bases separating them. The CDR3 coding sequence is TGTGCCACCAGCAGAGATGGCGGCTACGAGCAGTACTTC. It yields the protein CATSRDGGYEQYF.

The chain joins TRBV7-2 to TRBJ2-1; maybe TRBD1 (6 bases). V shed 10 bases and J shed 2 bases, with 15 bases lying between them. The CDR3 is made up of 14 amino acids. Germline V gene sequence: CDR1 SGHTA, CDR2 FQGNSA. CDR3 bases: TGTGCCACTACCGGACAGATCCCCTACAATGAGCAGTTCTTC. It encodes CATTGQIPYNEQFF. The full variable domain, completed using reference TRBV7-2 and TRBJ2-1, is GAGVSQSPSNKVTEKGKDVELRCDPISGHTALYWYRQSLGQGLEFLIYFQGNSAPDKSGLPSDRFSAERTGGSVSTLTIQRTQQEDSAVYLCATTGQIPYNEQFFGPGTRLTVL.

V usage is TRBV28 and J usage is TRBJ2-3; TRBD2 matches at 8 bases. V trimming: 3 bases; J trimming: 4 bases; junction bases outside the gene matches: 3. The CDR3 runs 14 residues. Per the germline V gene, CDR1 is MDHEN and CDR2 is SYDVKM. In nucleotides, the CDR3 is TGTGCCAGCAGTTTCCGGGAGGGCCCAGATACGCAGTATTTT. This codes for CASSFREGPDTQYF.

The sample holds many counts of this clonotype. A read error may account for a junction end that differs from germline. V is TRBV12-3 or TRBV12-4 and J is TRBJ2-7; D possibly corresponds to TRBD1 (6 bases). This CDR3 contains 12 residues. The CDR3 DNA follows: TGCGCCAGCAGCCGGGACACCTACGAGCAGTACTTC. Its translation: CASSRDTYEQYF.

This clonotype was recorded a few times. This rearrangement joins TRBV19 to TRBJ2-1, with 9 bases fitting TRBD1. The CDR3 consists of 13 residues. The V and J ends lost 10 bases and 8 bases, in that order; junction bases with no gene match: 9. Germline V CDR1 and CDR2: LNHDA, SQIVND (reference sequence). This CDR3 reads CATLGQGEYEQFF. Here the CDR3 DNA reads TGTGCCACCTTGGGACAGGGAGAATATGAGCAGTTCTTC.

The chain links TRBV5-1 to TRBJ2-2; 8 bases are a match to TRBD2. V was clipped by 0 bases and J by 5 bases; unmatched bases: 0. Germline V gene data show CDR1 as SGHRS and CDR2 as YFSETQ. The CDR3 extends over 14 amino acids. Here the CDR3 reads CASSLGLATGELFF. The DNA for the CDR3 is TGCGCCAGCAGCTTGGGACTAGCGACCGGGGAGCTGTTTTTT.

This clonotype was observed a few times. This sequence joins TRBV15 and TRBJ2-5; D remains unclear. Trimming pared 0 bases from V and 2 bases from J, leaving 1 base between. CDR1 and CDR2 (germline): LNHNV, YYDKDF (reference sequence). The CDR3 is 12 residues long. CDR3 residues: CATSRDQETQYF. The CDR3 DNA is TGTGCCACCAGCAGAGATCAAGAGACCCAGTACTTC.

In its sample, this clonotype was seen a few times. The chain combines TRBV27 with TRBJ1-4; no clear D. Germline CDR1 is MNHEY and CDR2 is SMNVEV (reference sequence). V lost 2 bases, J lost 10 bases, and 17 bases lay in between. The CDR3 consists of 15 residues. The CDR3 here is CASSLEGRNYGKLFF. In DNA, the CDR3 is TGTGCCAGCAGTTTAGAGGGTAGGAATTACGGAAAACTGTTTTTT. Using reference TRBV27 and TRBJ1-4 for the parts outside the CDR3, the full variable domain is EAQVTQNPRYLITVTGKKLTVTCSQNMNHEYMSWYRQDPGLGLRQIYYSMNVEVTDKGDVPEGYKVSRKEKRNFPLILESPSPNQTSLYFCASSLEGRNYGKLFFGSGTQLSVL.

This clonotype has just a few counts. The junction departs from germline at one end; a sequencing error may be responsible. The rearrangement uses TRBV28 and TRBJ2-2, with 9 bases aligning to TRBD1. Per the germline V gene, CDR1 is MDHEN and CDR2 is SYDVKM. This CDR3 comprises 19 residues. CDR3 in DNA: TGTGCCAGCAGCTTATACCGGGACAGGGATCGAGCGAGAACCGGGGAGCTGTTTTTT. Residues: CASSLYRDRDRARTGELFF.

This clonotype was seen only a few times. The rearrangement uses TRBV9 and TRBJ2-1, with 7 nucleotides matching TRBD2. V dropped 0 bases and J dropped 7; count of bases not matched to a gene: 25. Germline CDR1 reads SGDLS; CDR2 reads YYNGEE. The CDR3 consists of 21 residues. The DNA of the CDR3 is TGTGCCAGCAGCGTAGGTGTTTGGGACTATAAGTCGGGTCATACACGGAATGAGCAGTTCTTC. Its protein is CASSVGVWDYKSGHTRNEQFF. The full variable domain, with the rest looked up from reference TRBV9 and TRBJ2-1, is DSGVTQTPKHLITATGQRVTLRCSPRSGDLSVYWYQQSLDQGLQFLIQYYNGEERAKGNILERFSAQQFPDLHSELNLSSLELGDSALYFCASSVGVWDYKSGHTRNEQFFGPGTRLTVL.

The chain has TRBV10-3 and TRBJ1-1; 7 bases match TRBD1. J lost 8 bases, V lost 6 bases, and 6 bases had no gene match. Looked up from germline, CDR1 is ENHRY and CDR2 is SYGVKD. This CDR3 comprises 12 residues. CDR3 region: CAISRQGGEAFF. The CDR3, as DNA: TGTGCCATCAGCAGACAGGGAGGGGAAGCTTTCTTT.